A single sample gave rise to the 27 T cell receptor beta chains below, sequenced in a study of blood T cells in healthy people across ages. Together with a sample-barcoded 5' primer, a J-beta primer mix was included in a second PCR lasting about 6 to 12 cycles. Each CDR3 protein gets one entry after TCRdb re-called the 5' RACE reads with MiXCR. The table lists roughly 1.9 million distinct CDR3 sequences, approximately 40% of them singletons. The sequencing input was blood. All receptors derive from a human donor in good health.

This chain connects TRBV5-1 to TRBJ2-1, with D possibly TRBD2 on 5 matching bases. The assigned J gene may be wrong: the sequence end matches TRBJ2-7 better. Per germline, CDR1 SGHRS and CDR2 YFSETQ. CDR3 length equals 16 residues. The chain's CDR3 is CASSLVTGIPYNEQYF. The CDR3, as DNA: TGCGCCAGCAGCTTGGTAACGGGGATACCATACAATGAGCAGTACTTC.

The J gene is TRBJ1-2, the V gene TRBV20-1; D possibly corresponds to TRBD1 (5 bases). Per germline, CDR1 DFQATT and CDR2 SNEGSKA (reference sequence). V dropped 1 base and J dropped 5 bases, with 20 bases sitting between them. This CDR3 comprises 16 residues. CDR3 sequence: CSARARTPPIPYGYTF. As DNA, the CDR3 is TGCAGTGCTAGAGCTAGGACACCGCCCATTCCTTATGGCTACACCTTC.

V gene TRBV5-6 combines with J gene TRBJ1-2, with a tentative D call TRBD1 (6 bases). CDR1 and CDR2 (germline): SGHDT, YYEEEE. V was pared by 5 bases and J by 4 bases, with 12 bases between. This CDR3 spans 13 amino acids. CDR3 region: CASRYREPYGYTF. The CDR3 nucleotides are TGTGCCAGCAGGTACAGGGAACCCTATGGCTACACCTTC.

This clonotype was detected a few times. This chain connects TRBV7-9 to TRBJ2-5; the D gene is possibly TRBD2 (6 bases). The CDR3 is 17 amino acids. V dropped 2 bases and J dropped 5 bases, with 21 bases sitting between them. Germline assignment: CDR1 SEHNR and CDR2 FQNEAQ (reference sequence). CDR3 protein: CASSLNRRRRGKETQYF. In DNA form, the CDR3 reads TGTGCCAGCAGCTTAAACAGAAGGCGGAGGGGCAAGGAGACCCAGTACTTC.

The chain is built from TRBV5-5 and TRBJ2-5; possibly TRBD1 for D (6 bases). The V and J ends lost 0 bases and 7 bases respectively, with 10 bases between them. Germline loops: CDR1 SGHKS, CDR2 YYEKEE (reference sequence). The CDR3 consists of 13 residues. The CDR3 loop is CASSLAAGVTQYF. In DNA, the CDR3 is TGTGCCAGCAGCTTGGCCGCAGGGGTGACCCAGTACTTC.

This chain connects TRBV29-1 to TRBJ2-1, with a tentative D call TRBD2 (6 bases). The CDR3 is 12 amino acids. Trimming shortened V by 1 base and J by 12 bases, and 13 bases separated the two germline ends. Germline assignment: CDR1 SQVTM and CDR2 ANQGSEA. In nucleotides, the CDR3 is TGCAGCGTTGAAGGAGGGAGGATCGGGCAGTTCTTC. This encodes CSVEGGRIGQFF.

The genes are TRBV5-5 and TRBJ2-5; 9 nucleotides match TRBD2. The CDR3 is 15 amino acids. Germline V gene data show CDR1 as SGHKS and CDR2 as YYEKEE (reference sequence). The V segment lost 2 bases and the J segment 2 bases; nucleotides outside the gene matches: 4. DNA for the CDR3: TGTGCCAGCAGCTTCCGCGGGGGGGGACAAGAGACCCAGTACTTC. Its translation: CASSFRGGGQETQYF.

The chain uses TRBV5-6 and TRBJ1-3; D not resolved. From germline, CDR1 is SGHDT and CDR2 YYEEEE. The CDR3 spans 15 residues. Trimming removed 2 bases from V and 2 bases from J, with 11 bases in between. The CDR3 is CASSFDRSTGNTIYF. The CDR3, as DNA: TGTGCCAGCAGCTTTGATAGATCGACTGGAAACACCATATATTTT. The full variable domain, rest sourced from reference TRBV5-6 and TRBJ1-3, is DAGVTQSPTHLIKTRGQQVTLRCSPKSGHDTVSWYQQALGQGPQFIFQYYEEEERQRGNFPDRFSGHQFPNYSSELNVNALLLGDSALYLCASSFDRSTGNTIYFGEGSWLTVV.

This clonotype was observed a handful of times. The rearrangement links TRBV7-9 to TRBJ1-2, with D perhaps matching TRBD1 (5 bases). Per the germline V gene, CDR1 is SEHNR and CDR2 is FQNEAQ (reference sequence). The CDR3 consists of 16 residues. Trimming stripped 1 base from V and 4 bases from J, with 16 bases between. For the CDR3, the DNA is TGTGCCAGCAGCTTAGTACAGGACCCAATTCTCTATGGCTACACCTTC. Translating it yields CASSLVQDPILYGYTF.

As for this clonotype: The junction shows a germline mismatch at one end, possibly a read error. This chain connects TRBV28 to TRBJ2-7; 7 bases agree with TRBD1. Germline V gene data show CDR1 as MDHEN and CDR2 as SYDVKM. The CDR3 is made up of 14 amino acids. The CDR3: CTSSRTGSVYEQYF. The CDR3 nucleotides are TGTACCAGCAGCAGGACAGGTAGCGTTTACGAGCAGTACTTC.

This clonotype was recorded a few times. This sequence joins TRBV3-1 and TRBJ2-7; D may be TRBD1 (5 bases). Germline V gives CDR1 LGHDT, CDR2 YNNKEL (reference sequence). With 2 bases removed from V and 3 bases from J, the gap between germline ends came to 11 bases. The CDR3 loop spans 14 amino acids. In nucleotides, the CDR3 is TGTGCCAGCAGCCAATTGAACAGGTACTACGAGCAGTACTTC. It is translated as CASSQLNRYYEQYF.

This clonotype turned up a few times. The CDR3 sequence: CSARLGTPNYGYTF. CDR3 nucleotides: TGCAGTGCTAGATTGGGGACACCTAACTATGGCTACACCTTC. J is TRBJ1-2 and V is TRBV20-1; perhaps TRBD1 as D (6 bases). Trimming took 2 bases from V and 0 from J, leaving 10 bases between them. This CDR3 has 14 amino acids. Germline lookup yields CDR1 DFQATT and CDR2 SNEGSKA (reference sequence).

The V and J genes are TRBV7-3 and TRBJ2-6, with D unclear. V lost 0 bases and J 0 bases, leaving 9 bases between the germline ends. The CDR3 has 17 residues. CDR1 and CDR2 from the germline V gene are SGHTA and FQGTGA. The CDR3, as DNA: TGTGCCAGCAGCTTAACGGGTCCTGACTCTGGGGCCAACGTCCTGACTTTC. Translation gives CASSLTGPDSGANVLTF.

The CDR3 region has the DNA TGTGCCAGCAGCTCGTGGGGGGGGAGCACCTACGAGCAGTACTTC. This codes for CASSSWGGSTYEQYF. The chain recombines TRBV7-8 with TRBJ2-7, with 7 nucleotides matching TRBD2. Losses at the gene ends were 4 bases for V and 2 bases for J; bases not matched to a gene: 8. The germline CDR1 and CDR2 sequences are SGHVS and FQNEAQ. The CDR3 is 15 residues long. Full variable domain (outside the CDR3, taken from reference TRBV7-8 and TRBJ2-7): GAGVSQSPRYKVAKRGQDVALRCDPISGHVSLFWYQQALGQGPEFLTYFQNEAQLDKSGLPSDRFFAERPEGSVSTLKIQRTQQEDSAVYLCASSSWGGSTYEQYFGPGTRLTVT.

CDR3 protein: CASSPRPGQGAISYEQYF. The CDR3 bases are TGTGCCAGCAGCCCTAGGCCGGGACAGGGGGCGATTAGCTACGAGCAGTACTTC. This chain joins TRBV7-9 and TRBJ2-7; 12 bases fit TRBD1. The CDR3 sequence is 18 residues long. Looked up from germline, CDR1 is SEHNR and CDR2 is FQNEAQ (reference sequence). J gave up 3 bases and V 5 bases, and 14 bases lay outside the gene matches.

The chain is built from TRBV18 and TRBJ1-2; 7 bases are shared with TRBD1. This CDR3 comprises 14 residues. The germline V gene encodes CDR1 KGHSH and CDR2 LQKENI. The V segment lost 3 bases and the J segment 5 bases; nucleotides outside the gene matches: 6. For the CDR3, the DNA is TGTGCCAGCTCACCGGTTGACAGGGCTTATGGCTACACCTTC. Its protein is CASSPVDRAYGYTF.

This clonotype was observed a few times. This rearrangement joins TRBV5-1 to TRBJ2-3; 8 positions match TRBD2. CDR3 size: 16 residues. The germline V gene has CDR1 SGHRS and CDR2 YFSETQ. The V and J ends lost 1 base and 2 bases, in that order; junction bases with no gene match: 6. In DNA form, the CDR3 reads TGCGCCAGCAGCTTGATAGGGACTAGTTCCACAGATACGCAGTATTTT. Translated: CASSLIGTSSTDTQYF.

A remark on this clonotype: A read error may produce the germline difference seen at one junction end. The chain recombines TRBV6-5 with TRBJ1-2; 7 bases align to TRBD1. Germline assignment: CDR1 MNHEY and CDR2 SVGAGI. The CDR3 is 16 amino acids. The CDR3 protein is CAGSPRTGFGYYGYTF. Here the CDR3 DNA reads TGTGCCGGCAGCCCTAGGACAGGATTTGGATACTATGGCTACACCTTC.

In its sample, this clonotype was seen a few times. The V and J genes are TRBV6-6 and TRBJ2-7; 13 bases map to TRBD2. With 6 bases clipped from V and 4 bases from J, the junction kept 9 bases outside the gene matches. The V gene's germline CDR1 is MNHNY and CDR2 SVGAGI (reference sequence). The CDR3 contains 16 residues. CDR3 nucleotides: TGTGCCAGCAGCCCAGCCGGACTAGCGGGGGATTACGAGCAGTACTTC. It is translated as CASSPAGLAGDYEQYF.

The chain couples TRBV12-3 or TRBV12-4 to TRBJ2-5; D not certain. The V end lost 9 bases, the J end lost 1 base, and 12 bases lay between the germline ends. The CDR3 is 13 amino acids. In nucleotides, the CDR3 is TGTGCCAGTACCCGGGCCTTCCAAGAGACCCAGTACTTC. Its translation is CASTRAFQETQYF.

This rearrangement joins TRBV29-1 to TRBJ2-3, with D possibly matching TRBD2 (5 bases). Per the germline V gene, CDR1 is SQVTM and CDR2 is ANQGSEA. V lost 1 base and J lost 0, with 11 bases in between. The CDR3 is 15 amino acids. This chain's CDR3 is CSVEGIAPSTDTQYF. CDR3 DNA sequence: TGCAGCGTTGAAGGGATAGCGCCTAGCACAGATACGCAGTATTTT.

The chain joins TRBV27 to TRBJ2-7; the D gene is possibly TRBD1 (5 bases). V was cut by 5 bases and J by 1 base, with 21 bases left in between. Germline CDR1 reads MNHEY; CDR2 reads SMNVEV (reference sequence). The CDR3 extends over 17 amino acids. CDR3 bases: TGTGCCAGCAGTCGTTCCCCCTGGGGCCGGAATTCCTACGAGCAGTACTTC. Translating gives CASSRSPWGRNSYEQYF.

Ten or more counts support this clonotype. The genes are TRBV12-3 or TRBV12-4 and TRBJ2-5, with D perhaps matching TRBD1 (5 bases). V was trimmed by 6 bases and J by 5 bases, leaving 10 bases between them. The CDR3 contains 12 residues. The CDR3 reads CASSLGVETQYF. The CDR3 bases are TGTGCCAGCAGCCTAGGGGTCGAGACCCAGTACTTC.

The chain carries TRBV28 and TRBJ2-2; TRBD2 matches at 7 bases. The CDR3 spans 15 residues. Per the germline V gene, CDR1 is MDHEN and CDR2 is SYDVKM. Unmatched junction bases numbered 9, after V lost 6 bases and J lost 5 bases. CDR3 amino acids: CASRTIAGLTGELFF. In DNA, the CDR3 is TGTGCCAGCAGAACAATAGCGGGCTTAACCGGGGAGCTGTTTTTT.

CDR3 coding DNA: TGTGCCAGCAGCTTAGTCCGGGCCAACAATGAGCAGTTCTTC. Translated: CASSLVRANNEQFF. V and J are TRBV11-3 and TRBJ2-1; D unclear. The CDR3 has 14 residues. Per germline, CDR1 SGHNT and CDR2 YENEEA. Trimming took 1 base from V and 5 from J, leaving 9 bases between them.

This clonotype came up once. The gene calls are TRBV24-1 and TRBJ2-7, with 8 bases fitting TRBD1. The CDR3 loop spans 13 amino acids. From germline, CDR1 is KGHDR and CDR2 SFDVKD. The V gene end was trimmed by 4 bases and the J gene end by 6 bases; junction bases not matched to a gene: 4. The CDR3 bases are TGTGCCACCAGTGACAATGACAGGGGCGAGCAGTACTTC. It is translated as CATSDNDRGEQYF.

The chain links TRBV20-1 to TRBJ2-5; D may correspond to TRBD1 or TRBD2 (6 bases each). Per germline, CDR1 DFQATT and CDR2 SNEGSKA (reference sequence). V lost 5 bases to trimming and J lost 1 base, with 11 bases between them. This CDR3 is built from 13 residues. The CDR3 region is CSAGGPSQETQYF. The CDR3 DNA sequence: TGCAGTGCTGGGGGGCCTTCCCAAGAGACCCAGTACTTC.